Following are 23 T cell receptor beta chains from one sample sequenced in a study of T cell responses to AZD1222 COVID-19 vaccine. The assay was immunoSEQ multiplex PCR, and TCRdb's table has in-frame clones only and misses some. Among 120,000 to 150,000 clones listed, around 88% were seen once. The sample in question was peripheral blood, obtained on day 0 of MenACWY control vaccination. These receptors were taken from an adult in good health.

This clone was picked up one time. This chain connects TRBV6-2 or TRBV6-3 to TRBJ2-2; 9 bases fit TRBD2. This CDR3 spans 15 amino acids. With 6 bases clipped from V and 5 bases from J, the junction kept 7 bases outside the gene matches. Germline-derived CDR1 and CDR2 are MNHEY and SVGEGT. CDR3 bases: TGTGCCAGCAGCTATCGCGGGAGGGGGACCGGGGAGCTGTTTTTT. Its translation: CASSYRGRGTGELFF.

The chain carries TRBV28 and TRBJ2-1, with D possibly TRBD1 on 5 matching bases. Germline CDR1 is MDHEN and CDR2 is SYDVKM. The V and J ends lost 6 bases and 0 bases respectively, with 15 bases between them. This CDR3 contains 16 residues. The CDR3 DNA reads TGTGCCAGCAGCTCAAGGGGAAGCGACTCCTACAATGAGCAGTTCTTC. Its translation: CASSSRGSDSYNEQFF.

The CDR3 DNA sequence: TGTGCCAGCACCCCGGACAGGGCTGGGGCCAACGTCCTGACTTTC. Protein product: CASTPDRAGANVLTF. This chain joins TRBV6-6 and TRBJ2-6; 8 bases are shared with TRBD1. The CDR3 runs 15 residues. The V segment lost 7 bases and the J segment 2 bases; nucleotides outside the gene matches: 4. Per germline, CDR1 MNHNY and CDR2 SVGAGI (reference sequence).

The chain uses TRBV2 and TRBJ1-5; no firm D call. Germline V gene data show CDR1 as SNHLY and CDR2 as FYNNEI. Trimming left V 4 bases short and J 2 bases short, with 12 bases between. The CDR3 extends over 15 amino acids. CDR3 in DNA: TGTGCCAGCAGTGTTGGCAGATTCGGCAATCAGCCCCAGCATTTT. Translated: CASSVGRFGNQPQHF.

The chain uses TRBV4-1 and TRBJ1-3, with 8 bases that match TRBD1. Germline loops: CDR1 MGHRA, CDR2 YSYEKL. The CDR3 sequence is 18 residues long. Unmatched junction bases numbered 11, after V lost 1 base and J lost 3 bases. CDR3: CASSQGAPGQVIGNTIYF. The CDR3, as DNA: TGCGCCAGCAGCCAAGGGGCACCGGGACAGGTCATTGGAAACACCATATATTTT.

V gene TRBV7-9 combines with J gene TRBJ1-6; D is unresolved. CDR3 size: 14 residues. Germline V CDR1 and CDR2: SEHNR, FQNEAQ (reference sequence). The V end was cut by 3 bases, the J end by 10 bases, with 13 bases between. CDR3 nucleotides: TGTGCCAGCAGCTTGGACTTAGGCAGGTCACCCCTCCACTTT. Amino acids: CASSLDLGRSPLHF.

This chain links TRBV11-3 with TRBJ2-3, with D unclear. The CDR3 has 13 amino acids. Germline V gene lookup returns CDR1 SGHNT and CDR2 YENEEA. V was cut by 8 bases and J by 0 bases, with 9 bases left in between. This chain's CDR3 is CASAHGSTDTQYF. CDR3 sequence (DNA): TGTGCCAGCGCACACGGGAGCACAGATACGCAGTATTTT.

The V and J genes are TRBV18 and TRBJ1-2; TRBD1 matches 9 bases. There are 15 residues in the CDR3. V lost 3 bases and J lost 8; bases outside the gene matches: 10. The germline V gene has CDR1 KGHSH and CDR2 LQKENI. As DNA, the CDR3 is TGTGCCAGCTCACCCCAGACCGGGACAGGGTACGGCTACACCTTC. Protein sequence: CASSPQTGTGYGYTF.

This chain joins TRBV3-1 (or the pseudogene TRBV3-2) and TRBJ2-1; D remains unclear. V was pared by 0 bases and J by 6 bases, with 9 bases between. This CDR3 has 14 amino acids. CDR1 is LGHDT and CDR2 is YNNKEL in the germline V gene (reference sequence). For the CDR3, the DNA is TGTGCCAGCAGCCAAGATGCGGCTTCCAATGAGCAGTTCTTC. It yields the protein CASSQDAASNEQFF.

In this sample, this clone turned up once. The genes are TRBV7-9 and TRBJ2-1; possible D gene TRBD1, 6 bases. With 5 bases removed from V and 8 bases from J, the gap between germline ends came to 19 bases. In germline, CDR1 is SEHNR, CDR2 FQNEAQ (reference sequence). The CDR3 is 15 residues long. CDR3 region: CASSPKTTGIYEQFF. The CDR3 nucleotides are TGTGCCAGCAGCCCCAAAACCACAGGGATTTATGAGCAGTTCTTC. The full variable domain, its missing parts supplied by reference TRBV7-9 and TRBJ2-1, is DTGVSQNPRHKITKRGQNVTFRCDPISEHNRLYWYRQTLGQGPEFLTYFQNEAQLEKSRLLSDRFSAERPKGSFSTLEIQRTEQGDSAMYLCASSPKTTGIYEQFFGPGTRLTVL.

As for this clone: Distinct nucleotide sequences in the sample also encode this CDR3. The chain links TRBV5-6 to TRBJ2-3; the D is unclear. Germline CDR1 is SGHDT and CDR2 is YYEEEE. This CDR3 has 13 amino acids. Trimming stripped 1 base from V and 1 base from J, with 4 bases between. CDR3 bases: TGTGCCAGCAGCTTGACAGGCACAGATACGCAGTATTTT. Protein product: CASSLTGTDTQYF.

The chain carries TRBV7-2 and TRBJ2-1; TRBD1 matches at 8 bases. The germline V gene has CDR1 SGHTA and CDR2 FQGNSA. The ends lost 3 bases at V and 3 bases at J; junction bases unmatched: 10. CDR3 length: 17 amino acids. CDR3 DNA: TGTGCCAGCAGCTTCCCCGGGACAGGACCCTTCTACAATGAGCAGTTCTTC. It specifies CASSFPGTGPFYNEQFF.

The rearrangement joins TRBV19 to TRBJ1-1; perhaps TRBD1 as D (5 bases). Per germline, CDR1 LNHDA and CDR2 SQIVND (reference sequence). The CDR3 has 15 amino acids. With 3 bases removed from V and 4 bases from J, the gap between germline ends came to 15 bases. The CDR3 loop reads CASSMGQGLSTEAFF. For the CDR3, the DNA is TGTGCCAGTAGTATGGGCCAGGGCCTGAGCACTGAAGCTTTCTTT.

The V gene is TRBV29-1, the J gene TRBJ2-3; 9 bases match TRBD2. Trimming took 6 bases from V and 4 from J; bases not matched to a gene: 11. This CDR3 is built from 15 residues. Germline V lookup: CDR1 SQVTM, CDR2 ANQGSEA. CDR3 in DNA: TGCAGCGTGGCGGCCGGGACTAGCTCTTCAGATACGCAGTATTTT. It codes for CSVAAGTSSSDTQYF.

The V gene is TRBV7-2, the J gene TRBJ2-7, with a weak D call TRBD1 (6 bases). V lost 6 bases, J lost 2 bases, and 20 bases lay in between. Germline loops: CDR1 SGHTA, CDR2 FQGNSA. The length of the CDR3 is 16 residues. The CDR3 coding sequence is TGTGCCAGCAGACGCGGTGAGGGGGTACCCCCCTACGAGCAGTACTTC. It yields the protein CASRRGEGVPPYEQYF.

The V gene is TRBV5-1, the J gene TRBJ1-2; possible D gene TRBD1, 5 bases. CDR1 is SGHRS and CDR2 is YFSETQ in the germline V gene. The CDR3 length is 14 residues. V was cut by 0 bases and J by 8 bases, with 14 bases left in between. This chain's CDR3 is CASSLEAGLRGYTF. In nucleotides, the CDR3 is TGCGCCAGCAGCTTGGAGGCAGGGCTCAGGGGCTACACCTTC.

The chain links TRBV7-9 to TRBJ2-7; D is possibly TRBD2 (6 bases). Looked up from germline, CDR1 is SEHNR and CDR2 is FQNEAQ (reference sequence). This CDR3 has 16 residues. With 5 bases removed from V and 5 bases from J, the gap between germline ends came to 22 bases. In nucleotides, the CDR3 is TGTGCCAGCAGCCCACCTCCCCGACTAGAGTTAAACGAGCAGTACTTC. Amino acid sequence: CASSPPPRLELNEQYF.

The chain recombines TRBV6-6 with TRBJ2-7; the match to TRBD2 covers 12 bases. V gave up 8 bases and J gave up 5 bases; unmatched junction bases: 1. This CDR3 is 12 amino acids long. Germline V lookup: CDR1 MNHNY, CDR2 SVGAGI (reference sequence). CDR3 in DNA: TGTGCCAGCGGACTAGCGGGAAACGAGCAGTACTTC. Amino acid sequence: CASGLAGNEQYF.

The rearrangement links TRBV5-4 to TRBJ1-4; D is undetermined. This CDR3 is built from 12 residues. Trimming took 5 bases from V and 4 from J, leaving 6 bases between them. Germline V CDR1 and CDR2: SGHNT, YYREEE (reference sequence). The CDR3 here is CASSRLNEKLFF. CDR3 coding DNA: TGTGCCAGCAGTCGGCTTAATGAAAAACTGTTTTTT. The whole variable domain, remainder taken from reference TRBV5-4 and TRBJ1-4, is ETGVTQSPTHLIKTRGQQVTLRCSSQSGHNTVSWYQQALGQGPQFIFQYYREEENGRGNFPPRFSGLQFPNYSSELNVNALELDDSALYLCASSRLNEKLFFGSGTQLSVL.

The chain has TRBV7-2 and TRBJ1-3; no reliable D call. CDR3 length: 14 residues. Germline assignment: CDR1 SGHTA and CDR2 FQGNSA. The V gene lost 6 bases and the J gene lost 0 bases, with 9 bases spanning the gap. CDR3: CASRLSGSGNTIYF. Written as DNA, the CDR3 is TGTGCCAGCAGGCTCAGCGGCTCTGGAAACACCATATATTTT.

The rearrangement joins TRBV28 to TRBJ2-1; a possible D gene is TRBD1 (6 bases). Germline CDR1 reads MDHEN; CDR2 reads SYDVKM. The length of the CDR3 is 13 residues. Trimming removed 5 bases at V and 7 bases at J, with 12 bases between. In DNA form, the CDR3 reads TGTGCCAGCAGTCCCGTCGACAGGAATGAGCAGTTCTTC. Protein sequence: CASSPVDRNEQFF.

CDR3 DNA: TGCGCCAGCAGTGCCCTCCGGGACAGGGCAGGAGGCTACACCTTC. Residues: CASSALRDRAGGYTF. This sequence joins TRBV10-2 and TRBJ1-2; 9 bases align to TRBD1. CDR3 length: 15 residues. CDR1 and CDR2 (germline): WSHSY, SAAADI. V dropped 4 bases and J dropped 8; count of bases not matched to a gene: 11.

The V gene is TRBV5-4, the J gene TRBJ1-2, with TRBD1 as a possible D gene (6 bases). V lost 4 bases to trimming and J lost 5 bases, with 21 bases between them. CDR1 and CDR2 from the germline V gene are SGHNT and YYREEE (reference sequence). The CDR3 consists of 16 residues. DNA of the CDR3: TGTGCCAGCAGCCCCGGGACACCCTCTAATAATTATGGCTACACCTTC. This translates into CASSPGTPSNNYGYTF.